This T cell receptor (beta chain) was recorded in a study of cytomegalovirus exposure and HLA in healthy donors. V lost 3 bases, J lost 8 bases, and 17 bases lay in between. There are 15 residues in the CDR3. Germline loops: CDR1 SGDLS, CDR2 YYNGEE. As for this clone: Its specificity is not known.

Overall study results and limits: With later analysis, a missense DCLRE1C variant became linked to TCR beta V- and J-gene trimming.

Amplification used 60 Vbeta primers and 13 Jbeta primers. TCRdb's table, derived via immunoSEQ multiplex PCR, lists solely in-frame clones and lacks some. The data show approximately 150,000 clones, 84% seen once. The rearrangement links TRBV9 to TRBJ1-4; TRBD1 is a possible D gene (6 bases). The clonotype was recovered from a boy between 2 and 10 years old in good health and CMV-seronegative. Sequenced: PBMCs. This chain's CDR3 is CASSGADSRNEKLFF. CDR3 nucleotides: TGTGCCAGCAGCGGGGCGGACAGTAGAAACGAAAAACTGTTTTTT.